This is a list of T cell receptor beta chains from one sample in a study of T cells after yellow fever vaccination. TCRdb redid the calling of the 5' RACE reads with MiXCR, one entry per CDR3 protein. This sample has about 300,000 distinct CDR3 sequences; 8.7% occur once, and the top ten carry over 3%. Source: CD4+ T cells sorted from PBMCs, taken 5 days after the yellow fever booster vaccination. These receptors all come from a man between 18 and 35 years old who received the YFV17D yellow fever vaccine. The CDR3 runs from the conserved cysteine through the conserved F or W. A D gene is named only where the DNA matches it firmly. Clone size is stated in some rows and not others, as once, few, many or a class when expanded.

>few|TRBV7-9|TRBJ1-2|-
CASSSASPPYGYTF
TGTGCCAGCAGCTCGGCTAGCCCCCCCTATGGCTACACCTTC
>few|TRBV4-3|TRBJ1-5|-
CASSQDLSGLKPQHF
TGCGCCAGCAGCCAAGACCTTTCGGGGTTGAAGCCCCAGCATTTT
>many|TRBV18|TRBJ1-6|-
CASSPPGPNSPLHF
TGTGCCAGCTCACCCCCAGGGCCGAATTCACCCCTCCACTTT
>many|TRBV3-1|TRBJ1-1|-
CASSRRMEAFF
TGTGCCAGCAGCCGACGGATGGAAGCTTTCTTT
>few|TRBV5-1|TRBJ1-4|TRBD1
CASSWTGPNEKLFF
TGCGCCAGCAGTTGGACAGGCCCTAATGAAAAACTGTTTTTT
>many|TRBV7-9|TRBJ2-1|TRBD2
CASSFGLAGGQSEQFF
TGTGCCAGCAGCTTCGGACTAGCGGGGGGGCAGAGTGAGCAGTTCTTC
>few|TRBV4-3|TRBJ2-2|-
CASSQVQGTGELFF
TGCGCCAGCAGCCAAGTGCAGGGCACCGGGGAGCTGTTTTTT
>-|TRBV29-1|TRBJ1-2|-
CSITGNGYTF
TGCAGCATAACAGGGAATGGCTACACCTTC
>few|TRBV7-3|TRBJ2-2|-
CASSINGAGWTGELFF
TGTGCCAGCAGTATAAACGGGGCGGGATGGACCGGGGAGCTGTTTTTT
>-|TRBV2|TRBJ2-3|-
CASSAQPSTDTQYF
TGTGCCAGCAGTGCCCAACCTAGCACAGATACGCAGTATTTT
>few|TRBV28|TRBJ1-5|-
CASGGQGGMDQPQHF
TGTGCCAGCGGGGGACAAGGGGGGATGGATCAGCCCCAGCATTTT
>many|TRBV20-1|TRBJ2-1|-
CSASRDSNEQFF
TGCAGTGCTAGTAGGGACTCCAATGAGCAGTTCTTC